The 23 T cell receptor beta chains below come from one sample, sequenced in a study of T cell responses to AZD1222 COVID-19 vaccine. Assay used: immunoSEQ multiplex PCR; TCRdb lists only in-frame clones, some missing. The data hold around 50,000 clones, with 84% observed a single time. The sequencing here drew on peripheral blood, taken on day 0 of AZD1222 vaccination. The receptors come from an adult in good health.

This sequence joins TRBV7-8 and TRBJ1-2, with D unresolved. This CDR3 is 13 amino acids long. CDR1 is SGHVS, CDR2 FQNEAQ, per germline. Trimming took off 5 bases at V and 10 bases at J, with 17 bases between the two ends. The CDR3 is CASSPTERPPYTF. The CDR3 DNA reads TGTGCCAGCAGCCCTACCGAACGACCCCCCTACACCTTC.

The chain links TRBV5-5 to TRBJ1-4, with D maybe TRBD1 (5 bases). V gave up 4 bases and J gave up 8 bases, with 21 bases separating them. The CDR3 is 16 amino acids. In germline, CDR1 is SGHKS, CDR2 YYEKEE (reference sequence). CDR3 protein: CASSPPLPGTSEKLFF. The DNA of the CDR3 is TGTGCCAGCAGCCCCCCCCTTCCCGGGACGAGCGAAAAACTGTTTTTT.

V usage is TRBV11-2 and J usage is TRBJ2-7; TRBD2 aligns across 10 bases. The V gene's germline CDR1 is SGHAT and CDR2 FQNNGV. Unmatched junction bases numbered 10, after V lost 6 bases and J lost 5 bases. The CDR3 loop spans 15 amino acids. CDR3 DNA sequence: TGTGCCAGCAGGACTTTAGCGGGGGGAGGTCACGAGCAGTACTTC. Translating gives CASRTLAGGGHEQYF.

This CDR3 is CASSFDRSTGELFF. The CDR3 nucleotides read TGTGCCAGCAGTTTTGACCGAAGCACCGGGGAGCTGTTTTTT. The chain employs TRBV6-5 and TRBJ2-2, with D hard to call. The CDR3 has 14 residues. Germline V gives CDR1 MNHEY, CDR2 SVGAGI. V lost 4 bases and J lost 4, with 10 bases in between.

The chain couples TRBV19 to TRBJ1-2; 8 bases fit TRBD1. The CDR3 is 14 residues long. Germline trimming cut 3 bases from V and 5 bases from J; bases unmatched to any gene: 5. The germline gives CDR1 LNHDA, CDR2 SQIVND (reference sequence). The CDR3 spells CASSISTGGYGYTF. The DNA of the CDR3 is TGTGCCAGTAGTATTTCTACAGGGGGTTATGGCTACACCTTC.

This chain links TRBV4-1 with TRBJ1-5; unclear D gene. The V end lost 1 base, the J end lost 5 bases, and 9 bases lay between the germline ends. In germline, CDR1 is MGHRA, CDR2 YSYEKL. This CDR3 has 14 amino acids. This CDR3 reads CASSQGRFDQPQHF. The CDR3 DNA reads as TGCGCCAGCAGCCAAGGACGGTTTGATCAGCCCCAGCATTTT.

The chain joins TRBV3-1 (or the pseudogene TRBV3-2) to TRBJ2-3; D remains ambiguous. The CDR3 extends over 13 amino acids. Trimming removed 5 bases at V and 8 bases at J, with 14 bases between. From germline, CDR1 is LGHDT and CDR2 YNNKEL (reference sequence). In DNA form, the CDR3 reads TGTGCCAGCAGCGATCCGCCGGTGTTTACGCAGTATTTT. Translating gives CASSDPPVFTQYF.

This clone has just a few counts. This chain links TRBV29-1 with TRBJ2-5; TRBD1 is a possible D gene (5 bases). Germline V gene data show CDR1 as SQVTM and CDR2 as ANQGSEA. Trimming removed 5 bases at V and 5 bases at J, with 12 bases between. CDR3 length: 12 residues. CDR3 in DNA: TGCAGCGTTCTCCAGGGAACGGAGACCCAGTACTTC. Amino acid sequence: CSVLQGTETQYF.

This rearrangement joins TRBV11-1 to TRBJ2-5, with D tentatively TRBD2 (6 bases). The length of the CDR3 is 16 residues. Germline values: CDR1 SGHAT, CDR2 FQDESV (reference sequence). The germline V and J ends were trimmed by 4 bases and 6 bases, with 21 bases remaining between them. The CDR3 is CASSSLGIGREQTQYF. The CDR3 region has the DNA TGTGCCAGCAGCTCCTTGGGGATCGGACGGGAGCAGACCCAGTACTTC. The full variable domain, rest sourced from reference TRBV11-1 and TRBJ2-5, is EAEVAQSPRYKITEKSQAVAFWCDPISGHATLYWYRQILGQGPELLVQFQDESVVDDSQLPKDRFSAERLKGVDSTLKIQPAELGDSAMYLCASSSLGIGREQTQYFGPGTRLLVL.

The V and J genes are TRBV2 and TRBJ2-1; 10 positions agree with TRBD1. The CDR3 consists of 14 residues. After removal of 10 bases from V and 8 bases from J, the junction contained 11 bases not matched to a gene. Germline V gives CDR1 SNHLY, CDR2 FYNNEI. The CDR3 region has the DNA TGTGCCACTCGAAGGGACAGGGGCGGAGATGAGCAGTTCTTC. Protein sequence: CATRRDRGGDEQFF.

This clone turned up a few times. The chain employs TRBV28 and TRBJ2-1; 7 nucleotides match TRBD1. Germline CDR1 MDHEN, CDR2 SYDVKM. The CDR3 is made up of 15 amino acids. With 6 bases clipped from V and 3 bases from J, the junction kept 8 bases outside the gene matches. CDR3 sequence (DNA): TGTGCCAGCAGGTTAGGAAGGACAGGCTACAATGAGCAGTTCTTC. It is translated as CASRLGRTGYNEQFF.

The chain uses TRBV19 and TRBJ2-7, with 8 bases that match TRBD1. The V segment lost 5 bases and the J segment 10 bases; nucleotides outside the gene matches: 10. This CDR3 spans 13 amino acids. Per germline, CDR1 LNHDA and CDR2 SQIVND (reference sequence). The CDR3 nucleotides are TGTGCCAGTAGTGTGGGGACAGGAGGGTTCCAGTACTTC. Its protein is CASSVGTGGFQYF. The variable domain in full, completed from reference TRBV19 and TRBJ2-7, reads DGGITQSPKYLFRKEGQNVTLSCEQNLNHDAMYWYRQDPGQGLRLIYYSQIVNDFQKGDIAEGYSVSREKKESFPLTVTSAQKNPTAFYLCASSVGTGGFQYFGPGTRLTVT.

This chain connects TRBV9 to TRBJ1-1; TRBD1 agrees at 10 bases. This CDR3 contains 14 residues. Per the germline V gene, CDR1 is SGDLS and CDR2 is YYNGEE. J was trimmed by 8 bases and V by 6 bases; bases with no gene match: 10. CDR3 protein: CASTTTGTGDEAFF. DNA of the CDR3: TGTGCCAGCACAACCACCGGGACAGGGGACGAAGCTTTCTTT.

This clone was counted only a few times. V is TRBV10-2 and J is TRBJ1-6; no firm D call. The ends were cut back, 8 bases at V and 13 bases at J, with 15 bases in the middle. This CDR3 comprises 12 residues. Germline CDR1 and CDR2: WSHSY and SAAADI. The CDR3 is CASGPDGDPLHF. CDR3 DNA sequence: TGCGCCAGCGGACCGGACGGGGATCCCCTCCACTTT.

V and J are TRBV5-1 and TRBJ1-1, with D hard to call. V was pared by 0 bases and J by 3 bases, with 12 bases between. CDR1 is SGHRS and CDR2 is YFSETQ in the germline V gene. The CDR3 loop spans 15 amino acids. The CDR3 spells CASSLAAGVYTEAFF. The DNA for the CDR3 is TGCGCCAGCAGCTTGGCGGCGGGTGTTTACACTGAAGCTTTCTTT.

This chain links TRBV15 with TRBJ2-2; D is possibly TRBD1 (6 bases). V dropped 6 bases and J dropped 4 bases, with 12 bases sitting between them. The CDR3 length is 14 residues. Germline CDR1 is LNHNV and CDR2 is YYDKDF (reference sequence). The CDR3 DNA follows: TGTGCCACCAGTAGGGACATTCTCACCGGGGAGCTGTTTTTT. Protein: CATSRDILTGELFF. Combining the CDR3 with reference TRBV15 and TRBJ2-2 gives the whole variable domain DAMVIQNPRYQVTQFGKPVTLSCSQTLNHNVMYWYQQKSSQAPKLLFHYYDKDFNNEADTPDNFQSRRPNTSFCFLDIRSPGLGDTAMYLCATSRDILTGELFFGEGSRLTVL.

The DNA for the CDR3 is TGTGCCAGTAGTATCACAGGGGGCTTTATCAACGAGCAGTACTTC. Its protein product is CASSITGGFINEQYF. V usage is TRBV19 and J usage is TRBJ2-7, with TRBD1 matching 9 bases. The junction had 8 bases not matched to a gene; V was cut back by 3 bases and J by 5 bases. Germline CDR1 reads LNHDA; CDR2 reads SQIVND (reference sequence). The CDR3 runs to 15 residues.

DNA of the CDR3: TGTGCCACCAGCAGAGAGGACAGAGGTGCTGAAGCTTTCTTT. Translation: CATSREDRGAEAFF. V is TRBV15 and J is TRBJ1-1; a weak D match, TRBD1 (6 bases). CDR3 length: 14 amino acids. Germline V lookup: CDR1 LNHNV, CDR2 YYDKDF (reference sequence). V lost 0 bases to trimming and J lost 6 bases, with 11 bases between them.

This chain joins TRBV5-1 and TRBJ2-5; TRBD2 agrees at 11 bases. The V segment lost 2 bases and the J segment 7 bases; nucleotides outside the gene matches: 10. The CDR3 contains 16 residues. Germline CDR1 reads SGHRS; CDR2 reads YFSETQ. In DNA, the CDR3 is TGCGCCAGCAGCTTTGTTAGCGGGGGGGCCACAGGGACCCAGTACTTC. Protein: CASSFVSGGATGTQYF.

The chain uses TRBV3-1 (or the pseudogene TRBV3-2) and TRBJ1-1, with 10 bases lining up with TRBD1. Germline CDR1 and CDR2: LGHDT and YNNKEL (reference sequence). The CDR3 has 15 amino acids. The junction had 5 bases not matched to a gene; V was cut back by 5 bases and J by 2 bases. This CDR3 is CASSARDRGNTEAFF. In DNA, the CDR3 is TGTGCCAGCAGCGCCCGGGACAGGGGCAACACTGAAGCTTTCTTT.

The genes are TRBV6-5 and TRBJ1-6; 7 nucleotides match TRBD1. The trim removed 2 bases at V and 7 bases at J, leaving 8 bases unmatched. From germline, CDR1 is MNHEY and CDR2 SVGAGI. The CDR3 runs 16 residues. The CDR3 loop reads CASSYRTGVGNSPLHF. The CDR3 DNA sequence: TGTGCCAGCAGTTACCGAACAGGGGTCGGGAATTCACCCCTCCACTTT.

The chain couples TRBV5-5 to TRBJ2-5; 9 nucleotides match TRBD1. Per the germline V gene, CDR1 is SGHKS and CDR2 is YYEKEE (reference sequence). The CDR3 is made up of 15 amino acids. Losses at the gene ends were 4 bases for V and 5 bases for J; bases not matched to a gene: 9. The DNA of the CDR3 is TGTGCCAGCAGCGTCCCACAGGGGGCGATTGAGACCCAGTACTTC. It codes for CASSVPQGAIETQYF.

This clone was detected once. This rearrangement joins TRBV3-1 (or the pseudogene TRBV3-2) to TRBJ2-6; D gene ambiguous. Trimming cost V 2 bases and J 3 bases, with 11 bases left between them. From germline, CDR1 is LGHDT and CDR2 YNNKEL (reference sequence). The CDR3 runs to 16 residues. DNA for the CDR3: TGTGCCAGCAGCCAAAGCCGAAGGCGTGGGGCCAACGTCCTGACTTTC. Amino acid sequence: CASSQSRRRGANVLTF.